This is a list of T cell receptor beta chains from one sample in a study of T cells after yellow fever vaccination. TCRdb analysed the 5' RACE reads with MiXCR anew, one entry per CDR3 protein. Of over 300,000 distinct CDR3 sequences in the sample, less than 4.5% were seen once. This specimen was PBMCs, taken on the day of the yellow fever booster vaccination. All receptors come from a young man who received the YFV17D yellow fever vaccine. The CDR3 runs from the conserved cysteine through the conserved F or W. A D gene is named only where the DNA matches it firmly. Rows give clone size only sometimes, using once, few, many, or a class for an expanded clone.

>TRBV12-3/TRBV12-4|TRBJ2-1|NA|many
CASSQTSYLKQFF
TGTGCCAGCAGTCAAACGTCCTATTTGAAGCAGTTCTTC
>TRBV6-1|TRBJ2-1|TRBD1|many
CASSARPGQGYNEQFF
TGTGCCAGCAGTGCGAGACCGGGACAGGGATACAATGAGCAGTTCTTC
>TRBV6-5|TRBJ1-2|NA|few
CASRELGENLYGYTF
TGTGCCAGCAGAGAACTGGGGGAGAACCTCTATGGCTACACCTTC
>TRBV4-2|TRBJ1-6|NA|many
CASSPTLGYNSPLHF
TGTGCCAGCAGCCCGACGTTGGGGTATAATTCACCCCTCCACTTT
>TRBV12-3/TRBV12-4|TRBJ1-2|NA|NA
CASRNHVAASEPYGYTF
TGTGCCAGCAGGAATCACGTCGCGGCCTCCGAGCCCTATGGCTACACCTTC
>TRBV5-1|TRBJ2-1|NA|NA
CASSWGLGGAGHEQFF
TGCGCCAGCAGCTGGGGCCTAGGGGGAGCTGGGCATGAGCAGTTCTTC
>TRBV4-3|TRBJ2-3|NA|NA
CASSQDLGDLTQYF
TGCGCCAGCAGCCAAGATCTCGGGGACCTTACGCAGTATTTT
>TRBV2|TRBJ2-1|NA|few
CASSEGRRGQRKFF
TGTGCCAGCAGTGAAGGTCGGCGGGGCCAACGCAAGTTCTTC
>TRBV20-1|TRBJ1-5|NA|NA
CSAREDSNQPQHF
TGCAGTGCTAGGGAGGATAGCAATCAGCCCCAGCATTTT
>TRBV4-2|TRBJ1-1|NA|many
CASSQGPTGNTEAFF
TGTGCCAGCAGCCAAGGTCCGACGGGAAACACTGAAGCTTTCTTT
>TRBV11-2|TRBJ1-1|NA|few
CASSLGDEAFF
TGTGCCAGCAGCTTGGGAGATGAAGCTTTCTTT
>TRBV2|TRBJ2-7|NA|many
CASSVERGAEQYF
TGTGCCAGCAGTGTCGAACGGGGGGCTGAGCAGTACTTC
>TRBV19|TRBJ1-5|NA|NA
CASYGGHQPQHF
TGTGCCAGCTATGGGGGTCATCAGCCCCAGCATTTT
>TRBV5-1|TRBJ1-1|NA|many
CASSSGPPRDTEAFF
TGCGCCAGCAGCTCGGGACCCCCACGGGACACTGAAGCTTTCTTT
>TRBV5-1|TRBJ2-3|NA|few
CASSMGRNPESQYF
TGCGCCAGCAGCATGGGTAGAAACCCGGAGTCGCAGTATTTT